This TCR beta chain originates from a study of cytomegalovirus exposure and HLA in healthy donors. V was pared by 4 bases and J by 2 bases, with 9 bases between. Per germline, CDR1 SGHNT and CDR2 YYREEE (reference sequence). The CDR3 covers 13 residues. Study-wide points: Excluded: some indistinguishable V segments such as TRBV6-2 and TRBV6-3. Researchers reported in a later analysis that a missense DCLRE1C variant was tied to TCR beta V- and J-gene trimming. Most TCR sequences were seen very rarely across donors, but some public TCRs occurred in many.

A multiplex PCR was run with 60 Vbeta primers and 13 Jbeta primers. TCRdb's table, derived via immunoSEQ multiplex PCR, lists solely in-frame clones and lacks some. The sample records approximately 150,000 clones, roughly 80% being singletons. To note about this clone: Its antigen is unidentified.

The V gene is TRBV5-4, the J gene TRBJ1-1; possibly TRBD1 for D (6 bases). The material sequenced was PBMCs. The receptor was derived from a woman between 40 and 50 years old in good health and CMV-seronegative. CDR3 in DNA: TGTGCCAGCAGCACAGGGACCAACACTGAAGCTTTCTTT. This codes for CASSTGTNTEAFF.